A selection of T cell receptor beta chains follows, all from one sample in a study of shared clonotypes between healthy human individuals. The method was immunoSEQ multiplex PCR; TCRdb's version includes in-frame clones alone and lacks a portion of them. Among around 500,000 clones, around 79% were seen once, and the ten largest hold around 14%. Sequencing was done on a sample of PBMCs. These receptors came from a woman in her 40s in good health. Some clones in this sample may be carry-over from other donors' samples. Each CDR3 is given with its conserved first and last residue. Fields, in order: V gene, D gene, clone size, J gene, CDR3 DNA, CDR3 protein. D genes are given only for firm matches. Expanded clones get a size class; other rows say once, few or many, or leave the size out.

v_call: TRBV5-4; d_call: TRBD2; clone_size: once; j_call: TRBJ2-7; cdr3_nt: TGTGCCAGCAGCTTGCTCACCGGGAGGGCCGGAGAGCAGTACTTC; cdr3_aa: CASSLLTGRAGEQYF
v_call: TRBV9; d_call: .; clone_size: .; j_call: TRBJ2-7; cdr3_nt: TGTGCCAGCAGCCCCGTCCGGGACTCACCCTACGAGCAGTACTTC; cdr3_aa: CASSPVRDSPYEQYF
v_call: TRBV18; d_call: .; clone_size: .; j_call: TRBJ2-5; cdr3_nt: TGTGCCAGCTCACCTACGAGGGGGCAAGAGACCCAGTACTTC; cdr3_aa: CASSPTRGQETQYF
v_call: TRBV7-9; d_call: .; clone_size: .; j_call: TRBJ2-7; cdr3_nt: TGTGCCAGCAGCTTAGGGTGGGGCTACGAGCAGTACTTC; cdr3_aa: CASSLGWGYEQYF
v_call: TRBV4-2; d_call: TRBD2; clone_size: .; j_call: TRBJ2-3; cdr3_nt: TGTGCCAGCAGCCCTGGCTCTCGGCTGGGGGGGACAGATACGCAGTATTTT; cdr3_aa: CASSPGSRLGGTDTQYF
v_call: TRBV5-4; d_call: TRBD1; clone_size: many; j_call: TRBJ1-2; cdr3_nt: TGTGCCAGCAGCCCAGACCGGGACAGGGGCTACACCTTC; cdr3_aa: CASSPDRDRGYTF
v_call: TRBV6-1; d_call: .; clone_size: .; j_call: TRBJ1-1; cdr3_nt: TGTGCCAGCAGTGAAGCGATAGGAGGGTCTCCTGAAGCTTTCTTT; cdr3_aa: CASSEAIGGSPEAFF
v_call: TRBV5-6; d_call: TRBD1; clone_size: few; j_call: TRBJ1-2; cdr3_nt: TGTGCCAGCAGCCAGACAGGGGGTGATGGCTACACCTTC; cdr3_aa: CASSQTGGDGYTF
v_call: TRBV6-5; d_call: TRBD2; clone_size: .; j_call: TRBJ2-3; cdr3_nt: TGTGCCAGCAGTTACGGGACTAGCGGAAGCACAGATACGCAGTATTTT; cdr3_aa: CASSYGTSGSTDTQYF
v_call: TRBV5-4; d_call: .; clone_size: .; j_call: TRBJ2-2; cdr3_nt: TGTGCCAGCAGCGCTCGACAGGGAGGCGGGGAGCTGTTTTTT; cdr3_aa: CASSARQGGGELFF
v_call: TRBV9; d_call: .; clone_size: .; j_call: TRBJ2-1; cdr3_nt: TGTGCCAGCAGCCCCGGCCGGGGGACCCTTCGGAATGAGCAGTTCTTC; cdr3_aa: CASSPGRGTLRNEQFF
v_call: TRBV5-1; d_call: .; clone_size: .; j_call: TRBJ1-3; cdr3_nt: TGCGCCAGCAGCTCCAGGGAGAGCTCTGGAAACACCATATATTTT; cdr3_aa: CASSSRESSGNTIYF
v_call: TRBV7-3; d_call: .; clone_size: .; j_call: TRBJ2-5; cdr3_nt: TGTGCCAGCAGCTTAGACGGGGGATCGGGGACCCAGTACTTC; cdr3_aa: CASSLDGGSGTQYF
v_call: TRBV7-9; d_call: .; clone_size: .; j_call: TRBJ2-6; cdr3_nt: TGTGCCACACCGTCTGGGGCCAACGTCCTGACTTTC; cdr3_aa: CATPSGANVLTF
v_call: TRBV19; d_call: .; clone_size: few; j_call: TRBJ2-1; cdr3_nt: TGTGCCAGCACCCAATACAATGAGCAGTTCTTC; cdr3_aa: CASTQYNEQFF
v_call: TRBV25-1; d_call: .; clone_size: .; j_call: TRBJ2-3; cdr3_nt: TGTGCCAGCAGTGAATGGGGGGGCGCGGGAGATACGCAGTATTTT; cdr3_aa: CASSEWGGAGDTQYF
v_call: TRBV7-9; d_call: .; clone_size: .; j_call: TRBJ2-3; cdr3_nt: TGTGCCAGCAGGGGAGGGGGTAGCGGTACAGATACGCAGTATTTT; cdr3_aa: CASRGGGSGTDTQYF
v_call: TRBV28; d_call: TRBD1; clone_size: .; j_call: TRBJ1-2; cdr3_nt: TGTGCCAGCAGGGGACAGGGGGCTTTCTATGGCTACACCTTC; cdr3_aa: CASRGQGAFYGYTF
v_call: TRBV15; d_call: .; clone_size: .; j_call: TRBJ1-1; cdr3_nt: TGTGCCACCAGCACCTTCGGCTTGAACACTGAAGCTTTCTTT; cdr3_aa: CATSTFGLNTEAFF
v_call: TRBV28; d_call: TRBD1; clone_size: .; j_call: TRBJ2-5; cdr3_nt: TGTGCCAGCAGCCCAGGGACAGGGGTTCTCCAAGAGACCCAGTACTTC; cdr3_aa: CASSPGTGVLQETQYF
v_call: TRBV10-3; d_call: .; clone_size: .; j_call: TRBJ2-5; cdr3_nt: TGTGCCGCCAGGGACCAAGAAGAGACCCAGTACTTC; cdr3_aa: CAARDQEETQYF
v_call: TRBV5-8; d_call: .; clone_size: .; j_call: TRBJ1-2; cdr3_nt: TGTGCCAGCAGCCCTCTTCCGAGGAGGAACTATGGCTACACCTTC; cdr3_aa: CASSPLPRRNYGYTF
v_call: TRBV19; d_call: .; clone_size: .; j_call: TRBJ2-1; cdr3_nt: TGTGCCAGTAAATGGAGCGGTAGCTCCTACAATGAGCAGTTCTTC; cdr3_aa: CASKWSGSSYNEQFF
v_call: TRBV19; d_call: .; clone_size: .; j_call: TRBJ2-7; cdr3_nt: TGTGCCAGTTTTACTTATTGGGGCTACGAGCAGTACTTC; cdr3_aa: CASFTYWGYEQYF
v_call: TRBV30; d_call: .; clone_size: .; j_call: TRBJ2-1; cdr3_nt: TGTGCCTGGACTAGCTCGAGGGTTCAGTTCTTC; cdr3_aa: CAWTSSRVQFF
v_call: TRBV5-1; d_call: .; clone_size: .; j_call: TRBJ2-2; cdr3_nt: TGCGCCAGCAGCTTGCCATCGAACACCGGGGAGCTGTTTTTT; cdr3_aa: CASSLPSNTGELFF
v_call: TRBV4-1; d_call: TRBD2; clone_size: .; j_call: TRBJ2-1; cdr3_nt: TGCGCCAGCAGCCAAGATGGTAGCGGGAGTAATGAGCAGTTCTTC; cdr3_aa: CASSQDGSGSNEQFF
v_call: TRBV5-1; d_call: TRBD2; clone_size: .; j_call: TRBJ2-1; cdr3_nt: TGCGCCAGCAGTGGCGCTAGCGGGTACAATGAGCAGTTCTTC; cdr3_aa: CASSGASGYNEQFF
v_call: TRBV11-2; d_call: TRBD2; clone_size: .; j_call: TRBJ2-5; cdr3_nt: TGTGCCAGCAGCTTAAGGAGCGGGATGGCGACCCAGTACTTC; cdr3_aa: CASSLRSGMATQYF
v_call: TRBV4-2; d_call: .; clone_size: few; j_call: TRBJ1-5; cdr3_nt: TGTGCCAGCAGCCAAGCATCTAGGGAGTTGGGTCAGCCCCAGCATTTT; cdr3_aa: CASSQASRELGQPQHF
v_call: TRBV2; d_call: .; clone_size: .; j_call: TRBJ2-5; cdr3_nt: TGTGCCAGCAGTGAATACAGACAAGAGACCCAGTACTTC; cdr3_aa: CASSEYRQETQYF
v_call: TRBV7-2; d_call: .; clone_size: few; j_call: TRBJ2-7; cdr3_nt: TGTGCCAGCAGCCGGGGGGCTACCCCGTACGAGCAGTACTTC; cdr3_aa: CASSRGATPYEQYF
v_call: TRBV19; d_call: .; clone_size: .; j_call: TRBJ2-5; cdr3_nt: TGTGCCAGTAGTTCCTACACCCAAGAGACCCAGTACTTC; cdr3_aa: CASSSYTQETQYF
v_call: TRBV4-1; d_call: TRBD2; clone_size: many; j_call: TRBJ2-2; cdr3_nt: TGCGCCAGCAGCCTAGAAGCGGGAGATGGGTTGGACACCGGGGAGCTGTTTTTT; cdr3_aa: CASSLEAGDGLDTGELFF
v_call: TRBV25-1; d_call: .; clone_size: .; j_call: TRBJ2-7; cdr3_nt: TGTGCCAGCAGTGAAGTCGGGTGGGGCGTCGAAGGTGGCGAGCAGTACTTC; cdr3_aa: CASSEVGWGVEGGEQYF
v_call: TRBV10-3; d_call: TRBD2; clone_size: once; j_call: TRBJ2-1; cdr3_nt: TGTGCCATCAGTGTCAGCGGGAGGGATGAGCAGTTCTTC; cdr3_aa: CAISVSGRDEQFF
v_call: TRBV5-4; d_call: TRBD1; clone_size: .; j_call: TRBJ2-7; cdr3_nt: TGTGCCAGCACCCGAGACAGGGGCAACTACGAGCAGTACTTC; cdr3_aa: CASTRDRGNYEQYF
v_call: TRBV9; d_call: .; clone_size: .; j_call: TRBJ1-5; cdr3_nt: TGTGCCAGCAGCGTCGGGGTTAGCAATCAGCCCCAGCATTTT; cdr3_aa: CASSVGVSNQPQHF
v_call: TRBV7-9; d_call: TRBD2; clone_size: .; j_call: TRBJ2-7; cdr3_nt: TGTGCCAGCAGCTTAACTAGCGGGGAATCCTACGAGCAGTACTTC; cdr3_aa: CASSLTSGESYEQYF
v_call: TRBV19; d_call: TRBD1; clone_size: .; j_call: TRBJ1-2; cdr3_nt: TGTGCCAGTCGGAGACCCGGGACAGGGGACGGCTATGGCTACACCTTC; cdr3_aa: CASRRPGTGDGYGYTF
v_call: TRBV19; d_call: .; clone_size: once; j_call: TRBJ1-2; cdr3_nt: TGTGCCAGTAGTATGAGGGAACCCTCGCCCTATGGCTACACCTTC; cdr3_aa: CASSMREPSPYGYTF
v_call: TRBV11-3; d_call: .; clone_size: .; j_call: TRBJ2-1; cdr3_nt: TGTGCCAGCAGCTTAGGGGGATTAACCTACAATGAGCAGTTCTTC; cdr3_aa: CASSLGGLTYNEQFF
v_call: TRBV29-1; d_call: .; clone_size: .; j_call: TRBJ1-5; cdr3_nt: TGCAGCGTTGGGGGGGATCAGCCCCAGCATTTT; cdr3_aa: CSVGGDQPQHF
v_call: TRBV15; d_call: .; clone_size: once; j_call: TRBJ1-4; cdr3_nt: TGTGCCACCAGCATAAGACAGGAAAAACTGTTTTTT; cdr3_aa: CATSIRQEKLFF
v_call: TRBV25-1; d_call: TRBD1; clone_size: few; j_call: TRBJ2-7; cdr3_nt: TGTGCCACTACGACGACAGGGCCCTACGAGCAGTACTTC; cdr3_aa: CATTTTGPYEQYF
v_call: TRBV16; d_call: .; clone_size: .; j_call: TRBJ1-3; cdr3_nt: TGTGCCAGCAGCCAATCGCGAGGGAGCTCTGGAAACACCATATATTTT; cdr3_aa: CASSQSRGSSGNTIYF
v_call: TRBV5-1; d_call: .; clone_size: .; j_call: TRBJ1-5; cdr3_nt: TGCGCCAGCAGCTTGTCAGGGAATAGCAATCAGCCCCAGCATTTT; cdr3_aa: CASSLSGNSNQPQHF
v_call: TRBV7-9; d_call: .; clone_size: .; j_call: TRBJ2-7; cdr3_nt: TGTGCCAGCAGCTTACCCCTGGGCGAGCAGTACTTC; cdr3_aa: CASSLPLGEQYF